Listed here is a single T cell receptor beta chain. The antigen remains undetermined. The V gene's germline CDR1 is KGHSH and CDR2 LQKENI. This CDR3 is built from 18 residues. V dropped 5 bases and J dropped 3 bases, with 23 bases sitting between them. This specimen comes from a study of T cell responses to AZD1222 COVID-19 vaccine. Study-wide points: Regions 160-218 and 743-854 dominated among vaccine-associated CD4 TCRs spanning spike.

The data were produced by immunoSEQ multiplex PCR, yet TCRdb's version contains in-frame clones alone and is incomplete. The table has under 150,000 clones, roughly 90% seen once. Pooling of second doses given at about 4 or about 12 weeks was done. This receptor was identified in an adult who received the AZD1222 COVID-19 vaccine. Sequencing was performed on peripheral blood, taken 28 days after the second AZD1222 dose. V gene TRBV18 combines with J gene TRBJ1-3; a possible D gene is TRBD1 (6 bases). Here the CDR3 DNA reads TGTGCCAGCTCAACATCCTTGGCCAGGGGACCACTTGGAAACACCATATATTTT. The encoded protein is CASSTSLARGPLGNTIYF. The full variable domain, in which reference TRBV18 and TRBJ1-3 provide the parts outside the CDR3, is NAGVMQNPRHLVRRRGQEARLRCSPMKGHSHVYWYRQLPEEGLKFMVYLQKENIIDESGMPKERFSAEFPKEGPSILRIQQVVRGDSAAYFCASSTSLARGPLGNTIYFGEGSWLTVV.